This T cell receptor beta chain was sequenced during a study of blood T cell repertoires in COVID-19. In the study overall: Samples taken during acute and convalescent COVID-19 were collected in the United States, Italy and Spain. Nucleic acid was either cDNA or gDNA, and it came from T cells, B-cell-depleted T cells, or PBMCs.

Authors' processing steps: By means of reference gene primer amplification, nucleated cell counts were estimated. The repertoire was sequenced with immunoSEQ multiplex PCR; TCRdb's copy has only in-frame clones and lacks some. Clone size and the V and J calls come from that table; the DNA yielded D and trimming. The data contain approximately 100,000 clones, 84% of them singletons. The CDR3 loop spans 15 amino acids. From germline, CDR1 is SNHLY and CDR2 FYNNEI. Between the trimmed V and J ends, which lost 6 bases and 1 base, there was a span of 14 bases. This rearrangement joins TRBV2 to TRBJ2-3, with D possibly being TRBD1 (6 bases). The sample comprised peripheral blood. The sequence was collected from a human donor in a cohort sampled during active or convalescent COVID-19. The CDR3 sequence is CASRYQGLGTDTQYF. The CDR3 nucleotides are TGTGCCAGCAGATATCAGGGGCTGGGCACAGATACGCAGTATTTT.